Listed below are T cell receptor beta chains from one sample, sequenced in a study of PD-1 blockade in classical Hodgkin lymphoma. TCRdb's table, derived via immunoSEQ multiplex PCR, lists solely in-frame clones and lacks some. This sample has around 12,000 clones, with roughly four fifths found just once. The source material was peripheral blood mononuclear cells (PBMCs), sampled at baseline. The source of these receptors is a human donor with classical Hodgkin lymphoma. Both conserved end residues are part of each CDR3. Fields, in order: J gene, V gene, clone size, D gene, CDR3 DNA, CDR3 protein. The D gene is left open where the match is weak. Where a row states a size, it is once, few, many or the class of an expanded clone; other rows omit it.

>TRBJ1-6|TRBV2|few|.
TGTGCCAGCAAGCTGGACCTATCACCCCTCCACTTT
CASKLDLSPLHF
>TRBJ2-3|TRBV9|few|.
TGTGCCAGCAGCCCTCCGGTCGGGCAGCAGCAGTATTTT
CASSPPVGQQQYF
>TRBJ2-4|TRBV7-9|.|.
TGTGCCAGCAGGCAAGGGGGTTCAAACATTCAGTACTTC
CASRQGGSNIQYF
>TRBJ1-6|TRBV2|.|.
TGTGCCAGCACTGAAGGGGGAGGTTCCTATAATTCACCCCTCCACTTT
CASTEGGGSYNSPLHF
>TRBJ2-3|TRBV28|.|.
TGTGCCAGCAGTTCCCCAGGGACAGATACGCAGTATTTT
CASSSPGTDTQYF
>TRBJ1-3|TRBV18|.|.
TGTGCCAGCTCACCAAGCGCAGGGAACACCATATATTTT
CASSPSAGNTIYF
>TRBJ1-2|TRBV13|.|TRBD1
TGTGCCAGCAGCCATGGGACAGGGGACTATGGCTACACCTTC
CASSHGTGDYGYTF
>TRBJ1-3|TRBV2|few|.
TGTGCCAGCAGTGAAATGGCCCGAGGAGCTGGAAACACCATATATTTT
CASSEMARGAGNTIYF
>TRBJ2-1|TRBV7-2|.|.
TGTGCCAGCAGCCTCCTTAATGAGCAGTTCTTC
CASSLLNEQFF
>TRBJ2-1|TRBV28|.|.
TGTGCCAGCAATTATTATACTCCGGATCGGGATGAGCAGTTCTTC
CASNYYTPDRDEQFF
>TRBJ1-3|TRBV5-5|.|.
TGTGCCAGCAGCTTGGCGGGTAGTGGAAACACCATATATTTT
CASSLAGSGNTIYF
>TRBJ1-4|TRBV19|.|.
TGTGCCAGTAGTCTACGCCGAGGACAGAATAATGAAAAACTGTTTTTT
CASSLRRGQNNEKLFF
>TRBJ1-1|TRBV20-1|.|.
TGCAGTTCCTTCATGAACACTGAAGCTTTCTTT
CSSFMNTEAFF
>TRBJ1-6|TRBV7-3|.|.
TGTGCCAGCAGCTTCACACCGGGCCTCGATTCACCCCTCCACTTT
CASSFTPGLDSPLHF
>TRBJ1-4|TRBV6-6|few|.
TGTGCCAGCACCCAGCAGGGGCAGAAAAATGAAAAACTGTTTTTT
CASTQQGQKNEKLFF
>TRBJ1-1|TRBV19|.|.
TGTGCCAGTAGTATTACCGACACCGGAGGGACTGAAGCTTTCTTT
CASSITDTGGTEAFF
>TRBJ1-6|TRBV18|.|TRBD1
TGTGCCAGCTCTAGCCAGACAGGGAGTGAGTCACCCCTCCACTTT
CASSSQTGSESPLHF
>TRBJ2-1|TRBV20-1|.|.
TGCAGTGCATACAGGGAACCCGATAAGGTCTTC
CSAYREPDKVF